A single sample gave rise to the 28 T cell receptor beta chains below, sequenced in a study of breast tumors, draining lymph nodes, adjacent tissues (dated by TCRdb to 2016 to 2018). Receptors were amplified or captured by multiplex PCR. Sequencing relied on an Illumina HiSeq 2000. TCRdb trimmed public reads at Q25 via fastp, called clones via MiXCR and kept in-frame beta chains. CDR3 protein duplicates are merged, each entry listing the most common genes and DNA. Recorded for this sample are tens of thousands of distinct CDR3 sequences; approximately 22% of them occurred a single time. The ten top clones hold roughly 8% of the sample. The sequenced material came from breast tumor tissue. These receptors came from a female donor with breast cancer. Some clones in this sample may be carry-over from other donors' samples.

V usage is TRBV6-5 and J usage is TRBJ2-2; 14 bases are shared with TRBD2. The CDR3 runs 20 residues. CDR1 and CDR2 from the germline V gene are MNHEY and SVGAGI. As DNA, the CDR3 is TGTGCAGCCCCCTGCCGGACGCCCGGGACTAGCGGGAGACCCCCCCGGGAGCTGTTTTTT. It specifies CAAPCRTPGTSGRPPRELFF.

The CDR3 here is CAWSVRGGYQPQHF. CDR3 in DNA: TGTGCCTGGAGTGTAAGGGGGGGGTATCAGCCCCAGCATTTT. J is TRBJ1-5 and V is TRBV30; the D gene is possibly TRBD1 (6 bases). Germline V CDR1 and CDR2: GTSNPN, SVGIG (reference sequence). The CDR3 covers 14 residues. V shed 0 bases and J shed 5 bases, with 11 bases lying between them. Together with reference TRBV30 and TRBJ1-5, the CDR3 gives the full variable domain: SQTIHQWPATLVQPVGSPLSLECTVEGTSNPNLYWYRQAAGRGLQLLFYSVGIGQISSEVPQNLSASRPQDRQFILSSKKLLLSDSGFYLCAWSVRGGYQPQHFGDGTRLSIL.

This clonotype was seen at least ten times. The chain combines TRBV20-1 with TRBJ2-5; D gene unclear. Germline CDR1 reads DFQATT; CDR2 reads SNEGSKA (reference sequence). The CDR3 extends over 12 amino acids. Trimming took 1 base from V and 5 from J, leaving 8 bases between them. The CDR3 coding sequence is TGCAGTGCTAGAGGCGTATTGGAGACCCAGTACTTC. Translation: CSARGVLETQYF.

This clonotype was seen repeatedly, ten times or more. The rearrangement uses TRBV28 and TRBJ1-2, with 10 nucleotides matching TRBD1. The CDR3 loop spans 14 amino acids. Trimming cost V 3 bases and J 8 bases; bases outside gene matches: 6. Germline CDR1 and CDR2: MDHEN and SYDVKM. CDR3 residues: CASSFQGQGRGYTF. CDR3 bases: TGTGCCAGCAGTTTTCAGGGACAGGGGAGGGGCTACACCTTC.

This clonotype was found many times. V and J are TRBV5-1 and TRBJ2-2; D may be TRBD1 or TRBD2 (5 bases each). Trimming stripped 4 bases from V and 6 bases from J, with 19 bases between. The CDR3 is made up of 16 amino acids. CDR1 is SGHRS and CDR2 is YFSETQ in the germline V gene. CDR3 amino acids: CASSPRAAEGSGELFF. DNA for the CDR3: TGCGCCAGCAGCCCAAGGGCAGCTGAGGGGTCCGGGGAGCTGTTTTTT.

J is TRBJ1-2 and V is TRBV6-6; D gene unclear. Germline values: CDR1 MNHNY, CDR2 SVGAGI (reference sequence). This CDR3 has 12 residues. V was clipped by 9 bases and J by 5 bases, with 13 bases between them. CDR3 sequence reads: CASGRLFYGYTF. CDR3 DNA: TGTGCCAGTGGGAGGCTCTTTTATGGCTACACCTTC.

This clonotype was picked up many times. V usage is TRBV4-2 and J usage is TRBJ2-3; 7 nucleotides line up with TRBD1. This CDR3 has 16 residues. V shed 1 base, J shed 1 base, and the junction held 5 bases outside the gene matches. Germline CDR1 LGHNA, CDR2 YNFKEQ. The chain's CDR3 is CASSQGQGGGTDTQYF. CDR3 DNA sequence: TGTGCCAGCAGCCAAGGACAGGGTGGTGGCACAGATACGCAGTATTTT.

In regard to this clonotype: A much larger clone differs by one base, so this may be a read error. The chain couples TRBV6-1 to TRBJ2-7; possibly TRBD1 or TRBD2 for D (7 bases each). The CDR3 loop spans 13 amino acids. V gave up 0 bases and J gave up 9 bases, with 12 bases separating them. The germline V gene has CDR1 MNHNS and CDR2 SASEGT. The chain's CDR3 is CASSEAGRGGQYF. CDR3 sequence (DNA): TGTGCCAGCAGTGAAGCCGGCAGGGGGGGGCAGTACTTC.

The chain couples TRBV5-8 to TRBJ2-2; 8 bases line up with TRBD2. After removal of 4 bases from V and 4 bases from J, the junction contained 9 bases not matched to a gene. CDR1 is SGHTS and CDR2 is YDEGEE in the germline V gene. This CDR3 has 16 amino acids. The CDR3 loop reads CASSTPGLAGTGELFF. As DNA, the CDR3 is TGTGCCAGCAGCACCCCGGGGCTAGCGGGCACCGGGGAGCTGTTTTTT.

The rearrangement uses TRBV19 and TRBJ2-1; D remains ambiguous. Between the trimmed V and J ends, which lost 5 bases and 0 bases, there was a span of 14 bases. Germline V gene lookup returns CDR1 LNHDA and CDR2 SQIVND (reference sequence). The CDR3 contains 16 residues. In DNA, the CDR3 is TGTGCCAGTAGTTACGGCGGCGCGAGCTCCTACAATGAGCAGTTCTTC. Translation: CASSYGGASSYNEQFF.

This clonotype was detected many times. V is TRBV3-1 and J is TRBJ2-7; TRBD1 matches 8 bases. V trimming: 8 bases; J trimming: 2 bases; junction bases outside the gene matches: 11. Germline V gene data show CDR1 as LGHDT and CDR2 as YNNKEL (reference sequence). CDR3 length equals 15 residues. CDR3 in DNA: TGTGCCAGCCGTGGAGGGACAGGCCCGACCTACGAGCAGTACTTC. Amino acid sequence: CASRGGTGPTYEQYF.

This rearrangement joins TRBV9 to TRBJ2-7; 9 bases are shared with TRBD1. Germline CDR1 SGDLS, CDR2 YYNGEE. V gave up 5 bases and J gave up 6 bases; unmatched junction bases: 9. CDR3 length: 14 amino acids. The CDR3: CASSLGQGFGEQYF. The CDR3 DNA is TGTGCCAGCAGTCTCGGACAGGGGTTTGGCGAGCAGTACTTC. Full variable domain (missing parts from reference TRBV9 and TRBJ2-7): DSGVTQTPKHLITATGQRVTLRCSPRSGDLSVYWYQQSLDQGLQFLIQYYNGEERAKGNILERFSAQQFPDLHSELNLSSLELGDSALYFCASSLGQGFGEQYFGPGTRLTVT.

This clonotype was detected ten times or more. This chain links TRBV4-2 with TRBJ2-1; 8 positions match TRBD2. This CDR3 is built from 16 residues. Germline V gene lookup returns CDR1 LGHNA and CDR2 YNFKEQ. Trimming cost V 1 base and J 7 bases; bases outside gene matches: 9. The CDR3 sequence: CASSQGVGGRLNEQFF. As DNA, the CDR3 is TGTGCCAGCAGCCAAGGGGTGGGCGGGAGGCTTAATGAGCAGTTCTTC.

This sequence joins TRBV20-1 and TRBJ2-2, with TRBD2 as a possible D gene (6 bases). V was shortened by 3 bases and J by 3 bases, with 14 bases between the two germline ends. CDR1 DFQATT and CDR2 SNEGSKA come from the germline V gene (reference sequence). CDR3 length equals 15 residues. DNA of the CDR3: TGCAGTGCTAGCCAACCGGGACTCGACACCGGGGAGCTGTTTTTT. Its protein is CSASQPGLDTGELFF.

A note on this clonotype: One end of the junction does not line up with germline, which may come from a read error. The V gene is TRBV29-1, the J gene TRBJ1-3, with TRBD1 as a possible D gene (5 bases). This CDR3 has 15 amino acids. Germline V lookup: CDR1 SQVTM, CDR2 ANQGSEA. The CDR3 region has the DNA TGCAGCGCTGTATGGGACTGGACCTCTGGAGACACCATATATTTT. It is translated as CSAVWDWTSGDTIYF.

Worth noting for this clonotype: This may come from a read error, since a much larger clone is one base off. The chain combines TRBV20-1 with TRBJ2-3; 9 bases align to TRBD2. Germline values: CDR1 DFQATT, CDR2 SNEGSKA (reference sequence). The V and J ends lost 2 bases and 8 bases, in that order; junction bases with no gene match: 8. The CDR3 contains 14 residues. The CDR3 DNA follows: TGCAGTGCTAGAACGGGACTAGCATCGGGTACGCAGTATTTT. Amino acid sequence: CSARTGLASGTQYF.

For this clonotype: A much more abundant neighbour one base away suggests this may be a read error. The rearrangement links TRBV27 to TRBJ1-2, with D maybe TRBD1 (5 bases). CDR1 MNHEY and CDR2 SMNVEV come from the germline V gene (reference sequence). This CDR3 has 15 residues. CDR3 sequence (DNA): TGTGTCAGCAGAACCTTCGGGGGGAGCTCCTATGGCTACACCTTC. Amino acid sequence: CVSRTFGGSSYGYTF.

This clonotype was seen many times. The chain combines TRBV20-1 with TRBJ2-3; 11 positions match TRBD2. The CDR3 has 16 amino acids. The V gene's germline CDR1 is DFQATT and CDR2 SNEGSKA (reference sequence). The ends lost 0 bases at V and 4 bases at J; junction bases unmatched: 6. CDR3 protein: CSARDQTSGNADTQYF. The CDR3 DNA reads TGCAGTGCTAGAGATCAGACTAGCGGGAATGCAGATACGCAGTATTTT.

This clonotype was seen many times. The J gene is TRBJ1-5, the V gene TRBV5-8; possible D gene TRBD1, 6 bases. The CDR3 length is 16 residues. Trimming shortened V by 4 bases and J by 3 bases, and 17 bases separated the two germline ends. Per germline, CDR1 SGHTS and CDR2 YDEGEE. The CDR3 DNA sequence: TGTGCCAGCAGCCCGACCACGACAGGTACCAATCAGCCCCAGCATTTT. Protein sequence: CASSPTTTGTNQPQHF.

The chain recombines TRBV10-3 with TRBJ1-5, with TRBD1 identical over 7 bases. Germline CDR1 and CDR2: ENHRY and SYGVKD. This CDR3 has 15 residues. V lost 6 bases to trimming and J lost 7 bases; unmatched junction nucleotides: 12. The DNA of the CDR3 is TGTGCCATCAGCGGACAGGAACATTACGAGCAGCCCCAGCATTTT. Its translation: CAISGQEHYEQPQHF.

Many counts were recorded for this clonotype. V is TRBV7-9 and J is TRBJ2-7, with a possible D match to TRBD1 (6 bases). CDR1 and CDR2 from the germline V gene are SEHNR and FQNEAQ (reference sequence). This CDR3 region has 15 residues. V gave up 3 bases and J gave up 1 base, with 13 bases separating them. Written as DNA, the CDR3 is TGTGCCAGCAGCTTGGGGGCCGCAAGATCCTACGAGCAGTACTTC. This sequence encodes CASSLGAARSYEQYF.

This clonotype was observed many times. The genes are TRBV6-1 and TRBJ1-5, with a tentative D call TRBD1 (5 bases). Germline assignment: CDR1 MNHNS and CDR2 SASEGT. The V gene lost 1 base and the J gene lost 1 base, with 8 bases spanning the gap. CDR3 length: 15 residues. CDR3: CASSEVGGSNQPQHF. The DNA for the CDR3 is TGTGCCAGCAGTGAAGTGGGGGGGAGCAATCAGCCCCAGCATTTT.

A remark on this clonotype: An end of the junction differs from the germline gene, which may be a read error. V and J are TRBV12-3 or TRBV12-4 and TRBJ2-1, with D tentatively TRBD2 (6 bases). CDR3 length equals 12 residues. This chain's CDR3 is CASSFTGGEQSF. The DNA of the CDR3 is TGTGCCAGCAGTTTTACCGGGGGTGAGCAGTCCTTC.

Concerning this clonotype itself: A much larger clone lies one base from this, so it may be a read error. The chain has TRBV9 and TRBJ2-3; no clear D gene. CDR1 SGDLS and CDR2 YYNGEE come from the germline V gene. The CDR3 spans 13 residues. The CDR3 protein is CASSAVEADTPYF. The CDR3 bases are TGTGCCAGCAGCGCCGTAGAGGCAGATACGCCGTATTTT.

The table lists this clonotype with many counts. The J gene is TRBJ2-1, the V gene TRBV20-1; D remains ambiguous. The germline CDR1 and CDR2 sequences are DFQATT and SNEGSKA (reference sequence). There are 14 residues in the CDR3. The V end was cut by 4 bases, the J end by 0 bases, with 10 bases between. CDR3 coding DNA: TGCAGTGCTATGGCAGAAAGCTCCTACAATGAGCAGTTCTTC. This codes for CSAMAESSYNEQFF.

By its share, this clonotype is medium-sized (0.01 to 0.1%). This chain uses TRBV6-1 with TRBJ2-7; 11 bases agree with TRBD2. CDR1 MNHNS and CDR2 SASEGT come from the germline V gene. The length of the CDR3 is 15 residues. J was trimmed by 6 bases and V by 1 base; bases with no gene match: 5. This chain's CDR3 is CASSEELAGAREQYF. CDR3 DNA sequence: TGTGCCAGCAGTGAAGAACTAGCGGGAGCGCGCGAGCAGTACTTC.

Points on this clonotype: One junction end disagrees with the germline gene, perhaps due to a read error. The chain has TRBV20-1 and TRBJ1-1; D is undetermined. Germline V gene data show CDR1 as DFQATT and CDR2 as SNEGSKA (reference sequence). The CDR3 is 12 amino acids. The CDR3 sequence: CSASLGNAEAFF. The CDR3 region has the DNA TGCAGTGCTAGTTTAGGGAACGCTGAAGCTTTCTTT.

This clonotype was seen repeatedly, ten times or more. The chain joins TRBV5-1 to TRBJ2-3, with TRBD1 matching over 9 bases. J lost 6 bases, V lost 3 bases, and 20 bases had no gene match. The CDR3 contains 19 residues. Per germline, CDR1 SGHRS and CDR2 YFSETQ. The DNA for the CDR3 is TGCGCCAGCAGCTCGGAGGTAAGTTACCGGGACAGGGCAAGGGATACGCAGTATTTT. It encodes CASSSEVSYRDRARDTQYF.